The sample holds many counts of the clone carrying this TCR beta chain. Its antigen remains unknown. RNA transcripts gave rise to amplified TCR beta CDR3 regions. An initial round of RT-PCR targeting the TCR CDR3 relied on the HTBI primer set. TCRdb redid the calling of the multiplex PCR reads with MiXCR, one entry per CDR3 protein. The table lists a few hundred thousand distinct CDR3 sequences, roughly 18% of them singletons. This sample was taken from a study of T cells in Graves' hyperthyroidism and ophthalmopathy. With duration under 3 months, ophthalmopathy was active: Clinical Activity Score at least 3, NOSPECS at least 4. Patients were excluded for uncontrolled infection, other autoimmune disease, pregnancy or lactation. Over 9 ml of fresh peripheral blood supplied the PBMCs. In germline, CDR1 is PRHDT, CDR2 FYEKMQ (reference sequence). Trimming stripped 0 bases from V and 6 bases from J, with 11 bases between. This CDR3 is built from 15 residues.

Study-wide findings and caveats: Ophthalmopathy was told apart from stable hyperthyroidism by a 13 V-J model.

The sample was blood. This clonotype was sampled from a woman aged 40 to 49 with Graves' ophthalmopathy. V and J are TRBV13 and TRBJ2-2, with D hard to call. Here the CDR3 reads CASSLGGSISGELFF. For the CDR3, the DNA is TGTGCCAGCAGCTTAGGAGGATCAATATCCGGGGAGCTGTTTTTT.